The 16 T cell receptor beta chains below were found in one sample sequenced in a study of cytomegalovirus exposure and HLA in healthy donors. Data came from immunoSEQ multiplex PCR; TCRdb stores just in-frame clones and leaves some out. Here the sample spans under 200,000 clones, roughly nine tenths being singletons. Sequencing input: PBMCs. The receptors derive from a woman in her 30s in good health and CMV-seronegative.

The chain couples TRBV7-2 to TRBJ2-7; a possible D gene is TRBD2 (5 bases). Germline CDR1 and CDR2: SGHTA and FQGNSA. V dropped 2 bases and J dropped 1 base, with 12 bases sitting between them. The CDR3 sequence is 15 residues long. The CDR3 region is CASSLSPAESYEQYF. Written as DNA, the CDR3 is TGTGCCAGCAGCTTATCACCAGCGGAATCCTACGAGCAGTACTTC.

The chain combines TRBV7-6 with TRBJ2-5; D gene uncertain. V gave up 2 bases and J gave up 1 base, with 2 bases separating them. Germline loops: CDR1 SGHVS, CDR2 FNYEAQ. CDR3 size: 12 residues. The CDR3 is CASSLRQETQYF. The CDR3 nucleotides are TGTGCCAGCAGCTTACGCCAAGAGACCCAGTACTTC. Complete variable domain (other parts from reference TRBV7-6 and TRBJ2-5): GAGVSQSPRYKVTKRGQDVALRCDPISGHVSLYWYRQALGQGPEFLTYFNYEAQQDKSGLPNDRFSAERPEGSISTLTIQRTEQRDSAMYRCASSLRQETQYFGPGTRLLVL.

This clone has just one count. This chain joins TRBV9 and TRBJ2-4; 7 nucleotides match TRBD2. CDR1 and CDR2 (germline): SGDLS, YYNGEE. V lost 0 bases to trimming and J lost 1 base; unmatched junction nucleotides: 7. This CDR3 contains 17 residues. CDR3 protein: CASSVEGREMAKNIQYF. The DNA for the CDR3 is TGTGCCAGCAGCGTAGAGGGGCGGGAGATGGCCAAAAACATTCAGTACTTC. Based on the CDR3 plus reference TRBV9 and TRBJ2-4, the full variable domain is DSGVTQTPKHLITATGQRVTLRCSPRSGDLSVYWYQQSLDQGLQFLIQYYNGEERAKGNILERFSAQQFPDLHSELNLSSLELGDSALYFCASSVEGREMAKNIQYFGAGTRLSVL.

The V and J genes are TRBV7-3 and TRBJ2-2, with 7 bases matching TRBD1. The CDR3 sequence is 15 residues long. CDR1 and CDR2 from the germline V gene are SGHTA and FQGTGA. Germline trimming cut 5 bases from V and 10 bases from J; bases unmatched to any gene: 13. CDR3 protein: CASSPRTGSTLELFF. The CDR3 nucleotides are TGTGCCAGCAGCCCTCGGACAGGTTCCACCTTGGAGCTGTTTTTT.

The chain recombines TRBV28 with TRBJ2-2; 7 bases are shared with TRBD1. The CDR3 loop spans 15 amino acids. Germline V gene lookup returns CDR1 MDHEN and CDR2 SYDVKM. The V segment lost 2 bases and the J segment 3 bases; nucleotides outside the gene matches: 3. CDR3 in amino acids: CASSLATGYTGELFF. Written as DNA, the CDR3 is TGTGCCAGCAGTTTAGCGACAGGGTACACCGGGGAGCTGTTTTTT.

This chain connects TRBV9 to TRBJ2-3, with TRBD2 identical over 7 bases. Germline CDR1 is SGDLS and CDR2 is YYNGEE. The V and J ends lost 3 bases and 2 bases, in that order; junction bases with no gene match: 3. CDR3 size: 14 residues. Here the CDR3 DNA reads TGTGCCAGCAGCGCACGGGGGGTCACAGATACGCAGTATTTT. It specifies CASSARGVTDTQYF.

CDR3 coding DNA: TGTGCCTGGAGGGAGGACTCCTACGAGCAGTACTTC. Its translation: CAWREDSYEQYF. This rearrangement joins TRBV30 to TRBJ2-7; perhaps TRBD2 as D (5 bases). Per germline, CDR1 GTSNPN and CDR2 SVGIG (reference sequence). Trimming took off 3 bases at V and 0 bases at J, with 6 bases between the two ends. This CDR3 is 12 amino acids long.

The CDR3 DNA reads as TGTGCCAGCAGTTTAGGCCTTTCGGACTCCTACAATGAGCAGTTCTTC. Translating it yields CASSLGLSDSYNEQFF. The chain carries TRBV27 and TRBJ2-1, with no clear D. The CDR3 is 16 amino acids. CDR1 MNHEY and CDR2 SMNVEV come from the germline V gene (reference sequence). Trimming shortened V by 2 bases and J by 0 bases, and 11 bases separated the two germline ends.

This chain joins TRBV21-1 and TRBJ1-1; the table assigns TRBD1, which was not confirmed against the DNA. TRBV21-1 counts as a pseudogene. The CDR3 has 12 residues. The CDR3: CASSSPQQGVNF. CDR3 in DNA: TGTGCCAGCAGCAGTCCCCAACAGGGTGTCAACTTT.

The V gene is TRBV6-1, the J gene TRBJ2-7; 7 nucleotides line up with TRBD1. The CDR3 length is 12 residues. The V gene's germline CDR1 is MNHNS and CDR2 SASEGT. V was pared by 7 bases and J by 3 bases, with 3 bases of the junction left unmatched. The CDR3 loop is CASIGDSYEQYF. CDR3 sequence (DNA): TGTGCCAGCATCGGGGACAGCTACGAGCAGTACTTC.

This chain uses TRBV2 with TRBJ2-6, with D possibly being TRBD1 (5 bases). Trimming took 6 bases from V and 0 from J, leaving 6 bases between them. The CDR3 contains 14 residues. Germline assignment: CDR1 SNHLY and CDR2 FYNNEI. The CDR3 DNA reads TGTGCCAGCAGCAGGGCCTCTGGGGCCAACGTCCTGACTTTC. Translation: CASSRASGANVLTF.

This clone was recorded a few times. This chain connects TRBV7-9 to TRBJ1-6; 8 bases align to TRBD1. J gave up 5 bases and V 3 bases, and 0 bases lay outside the gene matches. The CDR3 length is 14 residues. Per the germline V gene, CDR1 is SEHNR and CDR2 is FQNEAQ (reference sequence). The chain's CDR3 is CASSLTGDNSPLHF. CDR3 bases: TGTGCCAGCAGCTTGACAGGGGATAATTCACCCCTCCACTTT. Full variable domain (remainder filled in from reference TRBV7-9 and TRBJ1-6): DTGVSQNPRHKITKRGQNVTFRCDPISEHNRLYWYRQTLGQGPEFLTYFQNEAQLEKSRLLSDRFSAERPKGSFSTLEIQRTEQGDSAMYLCASSLTGDNSPLHFGNGTRLTVT.

This clone was recorded only once. The chain links TRBV5-1 to TRBJ2-7; 9 nucleotides align to TRBD2. V gave up 0 bases and J gave up 3 bases; unmatched junction bases: 1. The CDR3 sequence is 14 residues long. Germline assignment: CDR1 SGHRS and CDR2 YFSETQ. CDR3 coding DNA: TGCGCCAGCAGCTTGGGTAGCGGGAGCTACGAGCAGTACTTC. Translation gives CASSLGSGSYEQYF.

The rearrangement joins TRBV4-2 to TRBJ1-3; TRBD1 matches 9 bases. CDR1 LGHNA and CDR2 YNFKEQ come from the germline V gene. This CDR3 is built from 16 residues. The V segment lost 1 base and the J segment 4 bases; nucleotides outside the gene matches: 5. The DNA for the CDR3 is TGTGCCAGCAGCCAAGTGGGGACAGGGTCCGGAAACACCATATATTTT. The encoded protein is CASSQVGTGSGNTIYF.

This chain uses TRBV4-2 with TRBJ1-5, with D tentatively TRBD1 (5 bases). V gave up 4 bases and J gave up 4 bases, with 14 bases separating them. The CDR3 extends over 15 amino acids. In germline, CDR1 is LGHNA, CDR2 YNFKEQ. CDR3 in DNA: TGTGCCAGCAGCCCAGGAGGGGAATTAAATCAGCCCCAGCATTTT. Protein: CASSPGGELNQPQHF.

This clone has only a few counts. J is TRBJ2-2 and V is TRBV2; tentative D call: TRBD2 (6 bases). Trimming pared 5 bases from V and 7 bases from J, leaving 14 bases between. CDR1 SNHLY and CDR2 FYNNEI come from the germline V gene. There are 14 residues in the CDR3. CDR3 amino acids: CASSSNLGGGELFF. As DNA, the CDR3 is TGTGCCAGCAGTTCGAATTTGGGGGGCGGGGAGCTGTTTTTT.